Following are 6 T cell receptor beta chains from one sample sequenced in a study of OX40 agonist ivuxolimab in advanced cancers. The method was immunoSEQ multiplex PCR; TCRdb's version includes in-frame clones alone and lacks a portion of them. The table records around 77,000 clones, 90% to 95% of them present only once. Sequences were derived from CD4+ or CD8+ T cells sorted from blood, sampled in a trial of the OX40 agonist ivuxolimab. These receptors all stem from an adult with an advanced solid tumor such as melanoma, head and neck, liver or kidney cancer.

The chain joins TRBV12-5 to TRBJ2-1; D is possibly TRBD1 (7 bases). Per germline, CDR1 LGHNT and CDR2 FRNRAP. The length of the CDR3 is 15 residues. V was shortened by 6 bases and J by 4 bases, with 16 bases between the two germline ends. The CDR3: CASGPGGLTYNEQFF. The CDR3 DNA reads TGTGCTAGTGGCCCAGGGGGGCTCACATACAATGAGCAGTTCTTC.

The chain uses TRBV12-1 and TRBJ1-5. TRBV12-1 is reported as a pseudogene. The CDR3 covers 13 residues. The CDR3: CASSFVGNQPQHF. The CDR3 nucleotides are TGTGCCAGCAGCTTTGTGGGGAATCAGCCCCAGCATTTT.

The chain links TRBV7-6 to TRBJ2-7; D gene uncertain. The CDR3 is 13 residues long. Germline V gene lookup returns CDR1 SGHVS and CDR2 FNYEAQ. Trimming removed 1 base at V and 3 bases at J, with 7 bases between. The CDR3 region is CASSLEGYYEQYF. The CDR3 DNA follows: TGTGCCAGCAGCTTAGAGGGATACTACGAGCAGTACTTC.

The chain uses TRBV4-3 and TRBJ2-5, with D tentatively TRBD1 or TRBD2 (5 bases each). This CDR3 comprises 14 residues. CDR1 is LGHNA and CDR2 is YSLEER in the germline V gene. The V end lost 0 bases, the J end lost 5 bases, and 10 bases lay between the germline ends. This CDR3 reads CASSQDKRGETQYF. CDR3 nucleotide sequence: TGCGCCAGCAGCCAAGATAAGAGGGGCGAGACCCAGTACTTC.

The chain is built from TRBV13 and TRBJ1-1; weak D call: TRBD1 (5 bases). Trimming shortened V by 3 bases and J by 7 bases, and 6 bases separated the two germline ends. Germline V gene lookup returns CDR1 PRHDT and CDR2 FYEKMQ (reference sequence). This CDR3 has 11 residues. The CDR3 region has the DNA TGTGCCAGCAGCTTGGGGCTTGAAGCTTTCTTT. Encoded protein: CASSLGLEAFF.

The V gene is TRBV27, the J gene TRBJ2-7; D unresolved. V lost 6 bases, J lost 4 bases, and 10 bases lay in between. This CDR3 comprises 12 residues. Germline V gene data show CDR1 as MNHEY and CDR2 as SMNVEV (reference sequence). CDR3 sequence reads: CASSPPGYEQYF. CDR3 nucleotide sequence: TGTGCCAGCAGCCCCCCCGGGTACGAGCAGTACTTC.